Sequencing of this T cell receptor (beta chain) was carried out in a study of OX40 agonist ivuxolimab in advanced cancers. Whole-study results and caveats: Clonal expansion was seen in CD4+ and CD8+ blood T cells by week 6 at 0.1 to 3.0 mg/kg.

CDR1 and CDR2 from the germline V gene are ENHRY and SYGVKD. V shed 0 bases and J shed 7 bases, with 15 bases lying between them. CDR3 length: 15 amino acids. The sample holds a few counts of this clone. Its antigen is not identified. The repertoire was sequenced with immunoSEQ multiplex PCR; TCRdb's copy has only in-frame clones and lacks some. The table has just under 95,000 clones, over 75% seen once. The specimen was CD4+ or CD8+ T cells sorted from blood, collected in a trial of the OX40 agonist ivuxolimab. The V and J genes are TRBV10-3 and TRBJ1-1; possible D gene TRBD1, 5 bases. This sequence was found in an adult with an advanced solid tumor such as melanoma, head and neck, liver or kidney cancer. The CDR3 here is CAISESKGIAHEAFF. DNA of the CDR3: TGTGCCATCAGTGAGTCGAAGGGGATCGCGCATGAAGCTTTCTTT.